The T cell receptor (beta chain) described here comes from a study of radiotherapy plus CTLA-4 blockade in lung cancer. Notes on the study in general: Following radiotherapy plus ipilimumab, tumor-derived TCR clones expanded in the blood. Reported findings show early blood T cell clone dynamics, with interferon-beta, best predicted response.

Germline V CDR1 and CDR2: KGHSH, LQKENI. The CDR3 runs 16 residues. The V and J ends lost 3 bases and 4 bases, in that order; junction bases with no gene match: 11. Regarding this clone: What it recognizes is unknown.

Those with chemo-refractory metastatic non-small-cell lung cancer were treated with focal radiation combined with CTLA-4 blockade using ipilimumab. Assay: immunoSEQ multiplex PCR; the TCRdb copy retains only in-frame clones and omits some. The table lists more than 90,000 clones, roughly 80% of them singletons. V gene TRBV18 combines with J gene TRBJ1-2; the match to TRBD1 covers 7 bases. The source was peripheral blood, collected from a patient treated with radiotherapy plus ipilimumab. The receptor was derived from a human donor with non-small cell lung cancer that progressed on radiotherapy plus ipilimumab. Some clones in this sample may be carry-over from other donors' samples. The CDR3, as DNA: TGTGCCAGCTCACCCGGCGGACAGGTAGTTGGCTATGGCTACACCTTC. Encoded protein: CASSPGGQVVGYGYTF.